The 6 T cell receptor beta chains below come from one sample, sequenced in a study of T cells in Graves' hyperthyroidism and ophthalmopathy. There were TCR beta CDR3 regions amplified from RNA transcripts. During a first-round RT-PCR of the TCR CDR3, the HTBI primer set was used. MiXCR, applied by TCRdb to the multiplex PCR reads, yields one record per CDR3 protein. The sample contains 500,000 or so distinct CDR3 sequences, approximately 16% of which appear only once. Sequenced material: blood. The receptors come from a woman in her 30s with Graves' ophthalmopathy.

This clonotype was seen repeatedly, ten times or more. This rearrangement joins TRBV5-1 to TRBJ1-4; D is unclear. The CDR3 extends over 15 amino acids. Germline-derived CDR1 and CDR2 are SGHRS and YFSETQ. Between the trimmed V and J ends, which lost 0 bases and 4 bases, there was a span of 10 bases. This CDR3 is CASSLAGQSNEKLFF. The CDR3 coding sequence is TGCGCCAGCAGCTTGGCCGGGCAGAGTAATGAAAAACTGTTTTTT.

This clonotype has just a few counts. This chain connects TRBV14 to TRBJ2-1, with a possible D match to TRBD1 (6 bases). Per germline, CDR1 SGHDN and CDR2 FVKESK. V was cut by 6 bases and J by 7 bases, with 28 bases left in between. There are 18 residues in the CDR3. CDR3 DNA: TGTGCCAGCAGTCCGACCCGGTGGGGCAGGGACAAACGAAATGAGCAGTTCTTC. Its translation: CASSPTRWGRDKRNEQFF.

This clonotype was counted ten times or more. This rearrangement joins TRBV12-3 or TRBV12-4 to TRBJ2-3, with D maybe TRBD1 (6 bases). Trimming removed 5 bases from V and 4 bases from J, with 16 bases in between. This CDR3 has 15 amino acids. For the CDR3, the DNA is TGTGCCAGCAGTCCCCTTCGGGACAAGGCAGATACGCAGTATTTT. It codes for CASSPLRDKADTQYF.

The V and J genes are TRBV19 and TRBJ1-1, with TRBD1 as a possible D gene (5 bases). There are 15 residues in the CDR3. Per germline, CDR1 LNHDA and CDR2 SQIVND (reference sequence). V lost 7 bases and J lost 1, with 16 bases in between. CDR3 nucleotide sequence: TGTGCCAGTAAAGGAGACAGACACTCGAACACTGAAGCTTTCTTT. Translated: CASKGDRHSNTEAFF.

This clonotype occurred a few times. This chain uses TRBV5-1 with TRBJ1-6; 11 nucleotides match TRBD1. The CDR3 is 16 amino acids. Trimming cost V 4 bases and J 6 bases; bases outside gene matches: 6. Per germline, CDR1 SGHRS and CDR2 YFSETQ. CDR3 DNA sequence: TGCGCCAGCAGCATTGGACAGGGGGCCGGTAATTCACCCCTCCACTTT. It encodes CASSIGQGAGNSPLHF.

This clonotype was seen a handful of times. CDR3 sequence (DNA): TGTGCCAGCAGGGGCCCAAGTCTCTACGTGGAGCAGTACTTC. Protein product: CASRGPSLYVEQYF. V and J are TRBV25-1 and TRBJ2-7; D unresolved. The germline V gene encodes CDR1 MGHDK and CDR2 SYGVNS. Trimming stripped 6 bases from V and 7 bases from J, with 19 bases between. This CDR3 is built from 14 residues.